This TCR beta chain comes out of a study of blood T cell repertoires in COVID-19. For the study at large: Material from acute and convalescent COVID-19 was sourced from the United States, Italy and Spain. Sources were T cells, B-cell-depleted T cells, or PBMCs; the material itself was cDNA or gDNA.

Authors' analysis steps: The authors estimated nucleated cell counts from reference gene primer amplification. This table comes from immunoSEQ multiplex PCR, and its TCRdb copy is limited to in-frame clones, with some not included. Clone size and V and J calls were adopted from that table, with D and trimming inferred from the DNA. The sample has about 47,000 clones, about four fifths seen once; the top ten hold approximately 2.5%. This CDR3 has 16 residues. Per germline, CDR1 LNHDA and CDR2 SQIVND (reference sequence). Trimming removed 6 bases from V and 2 bases from J; junction bases left unmatched: 9.

The sequence came from a man in his forties or fifties with acute or convalescent COVID-19. The chain links TRBV19 to TRBJ1-5; 8 bases fit TRBD1. Specimen: peripheral blood. CDR3 DNA sequence: TGTGCCAGTAGCGCTTCGACAGGGGTCGGCAATCAGCCCCAGCATTTT. Its protein is CASSASTGVGNQPQHF.